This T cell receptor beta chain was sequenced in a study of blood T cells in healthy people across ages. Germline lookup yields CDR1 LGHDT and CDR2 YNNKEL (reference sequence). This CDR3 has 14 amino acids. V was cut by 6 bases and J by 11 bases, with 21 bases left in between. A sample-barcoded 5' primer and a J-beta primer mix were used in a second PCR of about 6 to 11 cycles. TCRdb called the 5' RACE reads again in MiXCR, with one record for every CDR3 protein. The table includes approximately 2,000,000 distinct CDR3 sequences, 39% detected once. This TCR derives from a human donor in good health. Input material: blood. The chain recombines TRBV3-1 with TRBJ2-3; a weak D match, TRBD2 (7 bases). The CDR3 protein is CASSRMGGGAEQYF. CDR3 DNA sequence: TGTGCCAGCAGTCGCATGGGTGGGGGGGCTGAGCAGTATTTT.